This TCR beta chain was sequenced for a study of tissue T cells after allogeneic stem cell transplantation. Data came from immunoSEQ multiplex PCR; TCRdb stores just in-frame clones and leaves some out. The sample consists of approximately 45,000 clones, just under 95% of them appearing once. Findings of the study overall: Shared clones across patients were few; motif clustering revealed tissue-specific shared signatures. Blood and spleen captured only part of the tissue TCR repertoire. Sampling depth was limited, and the cohort was small and clinically varied.

This clone was counted once. Its antigen is still unknown. Germline V gene data show CDR1 as KGHSH and CDR2 as LQKENI. This CDR3 is 13 amino acids long. The V end was cut by 6 bases, the J end by 5 bases, with 13 bases between. The source material was blood, sampled before transplantation. This receptor was obtained from a woman aged 35-75 years who later had graft-versus-host disease after an allogeneic stem cell transplant. The rearrangement uses TRBV18 and TRBJ1-1; unclear D gene. The CDR3 is CASSWTERTEAFF. CDR3 bases: TGTGCCAGCTCGTGGACGGAGAGGACTGAAGCTTTCTTT.